Reported below is one TCR beta chain. Antigen specificity is unknown. The sample comes from a study of shared clonotypes between healthy human individuals. General study findings and limits: Sampling covered nothing but blood. Tissue TCR repertoires likely differ from those found in blood. It was the non-shared clonotypes that had lower generation probabilities than clonotypes shared by all four donors. Enrolling few donors narrowed the genetic and exposure-history diversity that was represented.

CDR1 is SGHTS, CDR2 YDEGEE, per germline. Trimming cost V 2 bases and J 2 bases, with 8 bases left between them. The CDR3 has 13 residues. Repertoires were generated with immunoSEQ multiplex PCR, while TCRdb's copy carries only in-frame clones and drops some. The sample holds about 2.4 million clones, roughly 93% seen once. The specimen sequenced was naive CD4+ T cells from PBMCs. Subset specified: CD45RA+ positively selected. The chain uses TRBV5-8 and TRBJ2-7; tentatively, D is TRBD2 (6 bases). This sequence was found in a man aged 18 to 29 in good health. Some clones in this sample may be carry-over from other donors' samples. Here the CDR3 DNA reads TGTGCCAGCAGCTTCGGGGAGGCCTACGAGCAGTACTTC. This gives the protein CASSFGEAYEQYF.